This T cell receptor (beta chain) was recovered during a study of blood T cell repertoires in COVID-19. Looking at the study overall: From the United States, Italy and Spain came samples of acute and convalescent COVID-19. Sample material is recorded as cDNA or gDNA derived from T cells, B-cell-depleted T cells, or PBMCs.

Original handling: Researchers report that nucleated cell counts were estimated from reference gene primer amplification. Repertoires were generated with immunoSEQ multiplex PCR, while TCRdb's copy carries only in-frame clones and drops some. Clonal size and the V and J genes are those of that table, whereas D and trimming came from the DNA. In the table there are over 150,000 clones, around four fifths of which are singletons. This CDR3 region has 15 residues. Germline V CDR1 and CDR2: SGDLS, YYNGEE. Trimming cost V 0 bases and J 1 base, with 8 bases left between them. Cohorts were determined from participant-reported clinical history.

This sequence was found in a woman in her fifties or sixties who had recovered from COVID-19. The rearrangement links TRBV9 to TRBJ1-5; D uncertain. The sequencing input was PBMCs or T cells enriched from blood (not recorded which). This chain's CDR3 is CASSVGVQSNQPQHF. CDR3 in DNA: TGTGCCAGCAGCGTAGGAGTACAGAGCAATCAGCCCCAGCATTTT.